The TCR beta chain described here comes from a study of blood T cell repertoires in COVID-19. Overall study context: In each case, the material was cDNA or gDNA derived from T cells, B-cell-depleted T cells, or PBMCs.

Assay: immunoSEQ multiplex PCR; the TCRdb copy retains only in-frame clones and omits some. This sample yields hundreds of thousands of clones, of which roughly nine tenths are seen a single time; under 7% belongs to the top ten. The V end lost 4 bases, the J end lost 7 bases, and 10 bases lay between the germline ends. CDR3 length: 12 amino acids. Germline lookup yields CDR1 SEHNR and CDR2 FQNEAQ (reference sequence). The source material was peripheral blood. The TCR originated in a man in his fifties or sixties who had recovered from COVID-19. The V and J genes are TRBV7-9 and TRBJ1-2; maybe TRBD1 (5 bases). CDR3 coding DNA: TGTGCCAGCAGCTCGACAGAGCGTGGCTACACCTTC. This codes for CASSSTERGYTF.